This T cell receptor (beta chain) was retrieved from a study of T cell responses to AZD1222 COVID-19 vaccine (dated by TCRdb to the early 2020s). As for the study more broadly: TCR sequencing covered more than 230 trial participants: 200 to 220 given two doses of AZD1222 and around 25 given two doses of MenACWY control vaccine. Trial participants were enrolled by age into subgroups of 18-55, 56-69 and 70-plus years, and around 150, 28 and 57 TCR-sequenced participants, respectively, were included in these subgroups.

The paper as a whole reports these results and caveats: Epitopes outside the regions mutated in the B.1.351 and B.1.1.7 variants were reportedly recognized by nearly half of the unique spike-specific TCRs. Because no samples from the day 14 peak response were available, repertoires could be characterized only after the peak T cell response. A significant rise in spike-specific TCR breadth and depth was observed after two AZD1222 doses relative to day 0 and relative to MenACWY recipients. The 56-69-year group was small, and its depth increase did not reach significance, likely because of low power. Conclusions about previously exposed vaccinees were limited because only six AZD1222 recipients were SARS-CoV-2 seropositive at baseline. The whole spike protein was spanned by vaccine-associated CD4 TCRs, and dominant responses were seen in regions 160-218 and 743-854. Most participants were white British and females outnumbered males, and the authors suggested that clonal diversity may have been underestimated.

The CDR3 regions of human TCRbeta chains were analyzed by immunosequencing. In the original analysis: TCRs in the repertoires were compared against a reference library of SARS-CoV-2-specific TCRs that had been generated with the MIRA antigen-specificity platform. Breadth was defined as the fraction of unique TCRs that were SARS-CoV-2-associated, and depth was defined as the fraction of total T cells that were SARS-CoV-2-associated. Using the MIRA data, each spike-specific TCR was assigned both to the spike region to which the TCR was reactive and to a CD4 or CD8 class. Log10-transformed breadth and depth values were compared by one-way ANOVA with Sidak's multiple comparisons tests. The source is immuneACCESS, and TCRdb retained only in-frame sequences with V and J called. Part of the clones is not carried over; for the studies checked, unresolved V genes explain less than half of this, and the remainder is unexplained. V and J calls and clone size are those listed in that table; D and trimming were worked out from the DNA. The sample table holds 100,000 to 150,000 clones, of which around nine tenths were seen once. Of the sample, 4% to 4.5% is held by the ten largest clones.

A remark on this clone: Which antigen it targets is not known. Per-base quality was not reported, and no clone a single base away is much larger than it.

The time point label here, explained by the study, means: about 28 days (+/-7) after the second vaccine dose. This specimen's treatment or condition label, interpreted: meningococcal conjugate vaccine given as trial control. Samples from vaccinated people were obtained from the UK trials COV001 and COV002, which included a single-blind randomized controlled phase 2/3 trial of AZD1222 (ChAdOx1 nCoV-19) in healthy adults. Trial participant PBMC samples were collected at day 0 and day 28 after the second dose for TCRbeta chain sequencing. Reading from cysteine to phenylalanine, the CDR3 counts 16 amino acids. Just the 48-base CDR3 DNA is kept, in frame starting at base 1. Clipping removes 1 base from V and 5 bases from J, with 9 as the unmatched junction base count. Sequences SGHDN (CDR1) and FVKESK (CDR2) are obtained from the germline V gene.

The chain was built from TRBV14 and TRBJ2-5; TRBD1 matches 8 bases in the middle. The sequencing used peripheral blood, collected 28 days after the second dose of the MenACWY control vaccine. The source of this sequence is an adult who received the MenACWY meningococcal vaccine as a control. The bases read TGTGCCAGCAGCCAAGGAACCCAGGGGGCCTGGGAGACCCAGTACTTC. Translated, it reads CASSQGTQGAWETQYF.